The 23 T cell receptor beta chains listed next were all sequenced from one sample in a study of T cells in localized non-small cell lung cancer. Only in-frame clones appear in the TCRdb table, and some are missing; sequencing was by immunoSEQ multiplex PCR. This sample has over 40,000 clones, with about 90% found just once. This specimen was peripheral blood, taken before any cancer treatment. Receptor source: a female donor of 60 years or more with stage I squamous cell lung carcinoma.

The gene calls are TRBV5-4 and TRBJ1-2; TRBD1 matches at 10 bases. Germline CDR1 reads SGHNT; CDR2 reads YYREEE (reference sequence). This CDR3 has 15 amino acids. After removal of 2 bases from V and 4 bases from J, the junction contained 5 bases not matched to a gene. CDR3 region: CASSFDRGLGYGYTF. The CDR3 DNA is TGTGCCAGCAGCTTTGACAGGGGGCTCGGCTATGGCTACACCTTC.

The V call is TRBV9, the J call TRBJ1-3; 7 nucleotides align to TRBD1. The trim removed 2 bases at V and 4 bases at J, leaving 6 bases unmatched. Germline V gene lookup returns CDR1 SGDLS and CDR2 YYNGEE. This CDR3 has 15 amino acids. CDR3 loop: CASSVLQGGGNTIYF. CDR3 bases: TGTGCCAGCAGCGTTCTTCAAGGGGGCGGAAACACCATATATTTT.

The chain recombines TRBV2 with TRBJ1-1, with D unclear. This CDR3 region has 14 residues. Germline CDR1 reads SNHLY; CDR2 reads FYNNEI. The ends were cut back, 7 bases at V and 4 bases at J, with 16 bases in the middle. CDR3 DNA: TGTGCCAGCACCGTTGGACCCGGGAGCACTGAAGCTTTCTTT. Its translation is CASTVGPGSTEAFF.

This sequence joins TRBV10-1 and TRBJ2-7; 16 bases are shared with TRBD2. In germline, CDR1 is WNHNN, CDR2 SYGVQD (reference sequence). The trim removed 0 bases at V and 5 bases at J, leaving 10 bases unmatched. The CDR3 extends over 19 amino acids. In DNA, the CDR3 is TGCGCCAGCAGTGAGTCCCTGGGGACTAGCGGGAGGGGGTGCGACGAGCAGTACTTC. Encoded protein: CASSESLGTSGRGCDEQYF.

The chain links TRBV5-1 to TRBJ1-1, with D possibly being TRBD1 (6 bases). The germline CDR1 and CDR2 sequences are SGHRS and YFSETQ. V gave up 2 bases and J gave up 1 base, with 15 bases separating them. This CDR3 region has 16 residues. The CDR3 DNA is TGCGCCAGCAGCTTAGGTACGGTCAGGGGGAACACTGAAGCTTTCTTT. Amino acid sequence: CASSLGTVRGNTEAFF.

This clone was detected only once. The chain has TRBV6-1 and TRBJ2-3, with 7 bases identical to TRBD1. The V and J ends lost 8 bases and 0 bases, in that order; junction bases with no gene match: 8. The CDR3 consists of 15 residues. CDR1 is MNHNS and CDR2 is SASEGT in the germline V gene. The CDR3, as DNA: TGTGCCAGCGGGGAGACAGGGCTTAGCACAGATACGCAGTATTTT. Translating gives CASGETGLSTDTQYF.

The chain couples TRBV18 to TRBJ2-2; D remains unclear. CDR1 KGHSH and CDR2 LQKENI come from the germline V gene. Between the trimmed V and J ends, which lost 3 bases and 6 bases, there was a span of 17 bases. CDR3 length: 16 residues. This chain's CDR3 is CASSPRPGWEPGELFF. CDR3 in DNA: TGTGCCAGCTCACCTCGACCGGGCTGGGAACCCGGGGAGCTGTTTTTT. The variable domain in full, with the rest retrieved from reference TRBV18 and TRBJ2-2, is NAGVMQNPRHLVRRRGQEARLRCSPMKGHSHVYWYRQLPEEGLKFMVYLQKENIIDESGMPKERFSAEFPKEGPSILRIQQVVRGDSAAYFCASSPRPGWEPGELFFGEGSRLTVL.

This clone was detected once. The CDR3 region is CASSPRGLAVENEQFF. The CDR3 nucleotides are TGTGCCAGCAGTCCTCGAGGACTAGCGGTTGAGAATGAGCAGTTCTTC. This chain connects TRBV2 to TRBJ2-1; 10 positions match TRBD2. V was pared by 5 bases and J by 7 bases, with 11 bases of the junction left unmatched. This CDR3 is built from 16 residues. Germline V gene lookup returns CDR1 SNHLY and CDR2 FYNNEI.

The CDR3 coding sequence is TGTGCCAGCAGCTTAGCGGGCCAGCGGGACTTCGAGCAGTACTTC. It codes for CASSLAGQRDFEQYF. V gene TRBV7-9 combines with J gene TRBJ2-7, with TRBD2 matching over 7 bases. The CDR3 consists of 15 residues. V shed 0 bases, J shed 6 bases, and the junction held 8 bases outside the gene matches. Germline V gene data show CDR1 as SEHNR and CDR2 as FQNEAQ (reference sequence).

This rearrangement joins TRBV29-1 to TRBJ2-3, with 8 bases aligning to TRBD1. The V and J ends lost 6 bases and 0 bases, in that order; junction bases with no gene match: 14. From germline, CDR1 is SQVTM and CDR2 ANQGSEA. This CDR3 has 17 residues. This CDR3 is CSVGQGLSSSSTDTQYF. The CDR3 DNA follows: TGCAGCGTCGGACAGGGCCTTTCGTCCTCTAGCACAGATACGCAGTATTTT.

The chain carries TRBV6-4 and TRBJ2-1, with 8 bases identical to TRBD1. Germline-derived CDR1 and CDR2 are MRHNA and SNTAGT. V shed 8 bases and J 4 bases; nucleotides not matched to a gene: 7. The CDR3 spans 14 residues. The CDR3 region has the DNA TGTGCCAGCGCCAAGACAGGGGAATACAATGAGCAGTTCTTC. Amino acid sequence: CASAKTGEYNEQFF.

The J gene is TRBJ2-5, the V gene TRBV6-5; tentatively, D is TRBD1 (6 bases). CDR3 length: 12 residues. Trimming took off 5 bases at V and 5 bases at J, with 9 bases between the two ends. Looked up from germline, CDR1 is MNHEY and CDR2 is SVGAGI. The CDR3: CASSTRGETQYF. The CDR3 region has the DNA TGTGCCAGCAGTACCAGGGGTGAGACCCAGTACTTC.

The chain employs TRBV7-2 and TRBJ2-5; D unclear. The CDR3 spans 15 residues. Germline V CDR1 and CDR2: SGHTA, FQGNSA. Trimming took 1 base from V and 4 from J, leaving 13 bases between them. For the CDR3, the DNA is TGTGCCAGCAGCTTAGAGAGACTCGGGCGAGAGACCCAGTACTTC. Protein sequence: CASSLERLGRETQYF.

The chain couples TRBV13 to TRBJ2-5; weak D call: TRBD2 (6 bases). The germline V and J ends were trimmed by 1 base and 4 bases, with 16 bases remaining between them. Germline lookup yields CDR1 PRHDT and CDR2 FYEKMQ (reference sequence). This CDR3 region has 16 residues. The CDR3 reads CASSLESGPEAETQYF. DNA of the CDR3: TGTGCCAGCAGCTTAGAAAGCGGGCCGGAAGCAGAGACCCAGTACTTC.

This clone was recorded once. The chain links TRBV11-3 to TRBJ2-7, with D hard to call. Deletions cut 0 bases from V and 5 bases from J, with 5 bases between. The CDR3 consists of 12 residues. Germline CDR1 is SGHNT and CDR2 is YENEEA. For the CDR3, the DNA is TGTGCCAGCAGCTTAGATCGACACGAGCAGTACTTC. Translated, it gives CASSLDRHEQYF. The full variable domain, its missing parts supplied by reference TRBV11-3 and TRBJ2-7, is EAGVVQSPRYKIIEKKQPVAFWCNPISGHNTLYWYLQNLGQGPELLIRYENEEAVDDSQLPKDRFSAERLKGVDSTLKIQPAELGDSAVYLCASSLDRHEQYFGPGTRLTVT.

The rearrangement links TRBV11-3 to TRBJ2-2, with 10 bases that match TRBD2. This CDR3 is built from 17 residues. Per the germline V gene, CDR1 is SGHNT and CDR2 is YENEEA. Unmatched junction bases numbered 12, after V lost 5 bases and J lost 6 bases. The CDR3 spells CASSLTGLAGDSGELFF. DNA for the CDR3: TGTGCCAGCAGCCTAACAGGGCTAGCGGGAGACTCCGGGGAGCTGTTTTTT.

The chain couples TRBV11-2 to TRBJ2-7, with D maybe TRBD2 (6 bases). Trimming took off 3 bases at V and 0 bases at J, with 12 bases between the two ends. Germline CDR1 is SGHAT and CDR2 is FQNNGV. CDR3 length: 15 amino acids. The CDR3 DNA sequence: TGTGCCAGCAGCTTGGGGAGGAGACGCTCCTACGAGCAGTACTTC. It is translated as CASSLGRRRSYEQYF.

The rearrangement joins TRBV7-2 to TRBJ1-5; possible D gene TRBD1, 6 bases. Germline-derived CDR1 and CDR2 are SGHTA and FQGNSA. The CDR3 is 14 residues long. The V and J ends lost 0 bases and 4 bases respectively, with 7 bases between them. The CDR3 DNA follows: TGTGCCAGCAGCTTAGCGGGGACAAATCAGCCCCAGCATTTT. The encoded protein is CASSLAGTNQPQHF.

This clone was observed a single time. The chain joins TRBV5-6 to TRBJ2-5; D gene uncertain. Germline CDR1 reads SGHDT; CDR2 reads YYEEEE. V lost 2 bases, J lost 5 bases, and 4 bases lay in between. This CDR3 has 11 residues. The CDR3 DNA sequence: TGTGCCAGCAGCTTCCGGGAGACCCAGTACTTC. Translating it yields CASSFRETQYF.

The rearrangement joins TRBV6-6 to TRBJ1-1; tentatively, D is TRBD1 (5 bases). CDR1 is MNHNY, CDR2 SVGAGI, per germline (reference sequence). The CDR3 totals 16 residues. Deletions cut 2 bases from V and 1 base from J, with 14 bases between. The CDR3 nucleotides read TGTGCCAGCAGTTACGAAGGGGACGCCCCGAACACTGAAGCTTTCTTT. It yields the protein CASSYEGDAPNTEAFF.

This sequence joins TRBV6-5 and TRBJ2-7, with 9 positions matching TRBD2. Germline values: CDR1 MNHEY, CDR2 SVGAGI. The CDR3 has 14 amino acids. Trimming at V came to 7 bases and at J to 7 bases, leaving 11 bases not matched to a gene. CDR3 sequence: CASTPGGRGYEQYF. The CDR3 DNA sequence: TGTGCCAGCACCCCGGGCGGGAGGGGGTATGAGCAGTACTTC.

V and J are TRBV19 and TRBJ2-7; D uncertain. Trimming cost V 5 bases and J 2 bases, with 13 bases left between them. The CDR3 has 14 amino acids. The germline V gene has CDR1 LNHDA and CDR2 SQIVND (reference sequence). The CDR3 region is CASSPRAEPYEQYF. CDR3 DNA sequence: TGTGCCAGTAGTCCTCGGGCAGAACCCTACGAGCAGTACTTC.

V gene TRBV5-1 combines with J gene TRBJ2-1, with D perhaps TRBD1 or TRBD2 (5 bases each). Trimming shortened V by 3 bases and J by 3 bases, and 13 bases separated the two germline ends. Germline values: CDR1 SGHRS, CDR2 YFSETQ. The CDR3 extends over 15 amino acids. DNA of the CDR3: TGCGCCAGCAGCTCCGGGACCGGAAACTACAATGAGCAGTTCTTC. It translates to CASSSGTGNYNEQFF.